This T cell receptor beta chain was retrieved from a study of cytomegalovirus exposure and HLA in healthy donors. Study in general: HLA-typed donors were the source of around 85 million unique TCRs held in an early data release. Study outcomes and limitations: Later genetic work tied a missense DCLRE1C variant to beta-chain V and J trimming. In most subjects, TCR beta sequences reportedly gave accurate predictions of HLA-A and HLA-B alleles.

Primers: 60 Vbeta forward and 13 Jbeta reverse. TCRdb keeps only in-frame clones here, not all; method: immunoSEQ multiplex PCR. Of under 200,000 clones listed, less than 90% are singletons. About this clone: Its antigen is unknown. Other DNA sequences from this sample encode an identical CDR3 as well.

This CDR3 region has 14 residues. Per germline, CDR1 SGHTA and CDR2 FQGNSA. The germline V and J ends were trimmed by 1 base and 0 bases, with 6 bases remaining between them. The chain joins TRBV7-2 to TRBJ1-2; D unresolved. The TCR originated in a boy aged 10-17 years in good health and CMV-seronegative. Sequences were obtained from PBMCs. Here the CDR3 DNA reads TGTGCCAGCAGCTTAGGGAGAGCTAACTATGGCTACACCTTC. This translates into CASSLGRANYGYTF. Based on the CDR3 plus reference TRBV7-2 and TRBJ1-2, the full variable domain is GAGVSQSPSNKVTEKGKDVELRCDPISGHTALYWYRQSLGQGLEFLIYFQGNSAPDKSGLPSDRFSAERTGGSVSTLTIQRTQQEDSAVYLCASSLGRANYGYTFGSGTRLTVV.